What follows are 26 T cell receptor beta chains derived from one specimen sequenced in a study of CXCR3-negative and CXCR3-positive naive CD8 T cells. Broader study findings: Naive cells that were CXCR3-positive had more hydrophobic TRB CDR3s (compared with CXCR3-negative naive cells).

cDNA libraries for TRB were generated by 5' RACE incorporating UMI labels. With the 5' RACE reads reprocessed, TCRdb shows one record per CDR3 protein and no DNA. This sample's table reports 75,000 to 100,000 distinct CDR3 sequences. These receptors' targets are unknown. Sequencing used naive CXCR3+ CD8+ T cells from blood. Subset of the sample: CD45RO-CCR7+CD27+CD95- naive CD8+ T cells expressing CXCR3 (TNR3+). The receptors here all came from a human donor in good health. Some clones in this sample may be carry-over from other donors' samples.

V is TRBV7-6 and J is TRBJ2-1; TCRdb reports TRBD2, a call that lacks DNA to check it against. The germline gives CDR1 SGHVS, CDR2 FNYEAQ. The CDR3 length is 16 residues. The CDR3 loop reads CASSILAGGPYNEQFF.

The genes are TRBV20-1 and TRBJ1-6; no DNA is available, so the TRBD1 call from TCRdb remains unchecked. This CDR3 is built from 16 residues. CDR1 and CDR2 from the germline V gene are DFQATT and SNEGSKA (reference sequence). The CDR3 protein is CSARDRDRVIPSPLHF.

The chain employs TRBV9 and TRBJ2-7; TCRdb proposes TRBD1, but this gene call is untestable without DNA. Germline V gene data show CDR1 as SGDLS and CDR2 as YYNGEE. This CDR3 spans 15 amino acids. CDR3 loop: CASSVGAGAPYEQYF.

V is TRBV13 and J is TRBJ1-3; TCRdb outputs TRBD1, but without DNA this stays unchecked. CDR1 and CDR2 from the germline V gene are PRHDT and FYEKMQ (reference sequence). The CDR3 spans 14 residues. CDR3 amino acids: CASSFSGGGNTIYF. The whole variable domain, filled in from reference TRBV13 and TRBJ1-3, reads AAGVIQSPRHLIKEKRETATLKCYPIPRHDTVYWYQQGPGQDPQFLISFYEKMQSDKGSIPDRFSAQQFSDYHSELNMSSLELGDSALYFCASSFSGGGNTIYFGEGSWLTVV.

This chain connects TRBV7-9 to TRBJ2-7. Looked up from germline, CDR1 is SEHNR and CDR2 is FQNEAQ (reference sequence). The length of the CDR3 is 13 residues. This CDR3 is CASSLIGDHEQYF.

The CDR3 spells CAISDGGTYEQYF. The chain has TRBV10-3 and TRBJ2-7; TCRdb picks TRBD1, but there is no DNA to check that call. Germline CDR1 is ENHRY and CDR2 is SYGVKD. CDR3 size: 13 residues.

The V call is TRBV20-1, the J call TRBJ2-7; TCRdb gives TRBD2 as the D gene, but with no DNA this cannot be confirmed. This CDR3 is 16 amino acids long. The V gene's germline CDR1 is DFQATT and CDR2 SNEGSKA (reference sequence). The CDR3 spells CSARDLGAGDHYEQYF.

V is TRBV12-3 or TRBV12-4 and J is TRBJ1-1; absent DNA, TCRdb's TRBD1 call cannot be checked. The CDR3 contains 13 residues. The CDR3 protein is CASSSDRGLGAFF.

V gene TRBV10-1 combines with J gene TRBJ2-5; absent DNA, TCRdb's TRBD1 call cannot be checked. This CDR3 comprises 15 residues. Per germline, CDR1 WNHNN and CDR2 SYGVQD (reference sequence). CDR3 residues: CASRRGPGARETQYF.

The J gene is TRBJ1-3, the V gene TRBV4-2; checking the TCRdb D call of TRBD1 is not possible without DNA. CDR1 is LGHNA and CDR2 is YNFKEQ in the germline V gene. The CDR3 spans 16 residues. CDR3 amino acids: CASSQEMTGAGNTIYF.

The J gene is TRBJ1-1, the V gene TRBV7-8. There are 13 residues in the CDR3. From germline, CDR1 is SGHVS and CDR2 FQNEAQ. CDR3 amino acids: CASSLVPTPEAFF.

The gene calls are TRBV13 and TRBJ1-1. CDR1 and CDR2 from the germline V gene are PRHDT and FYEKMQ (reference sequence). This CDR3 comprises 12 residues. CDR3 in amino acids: CASGVTNTKAFF.

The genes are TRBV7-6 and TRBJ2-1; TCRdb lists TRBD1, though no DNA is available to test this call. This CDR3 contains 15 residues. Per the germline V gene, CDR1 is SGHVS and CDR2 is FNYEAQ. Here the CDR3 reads CASSLDRGGYNEQFF.

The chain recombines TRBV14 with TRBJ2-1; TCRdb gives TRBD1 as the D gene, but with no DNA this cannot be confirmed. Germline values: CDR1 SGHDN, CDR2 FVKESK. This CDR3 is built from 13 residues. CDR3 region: CASSPDRSDEQFF.

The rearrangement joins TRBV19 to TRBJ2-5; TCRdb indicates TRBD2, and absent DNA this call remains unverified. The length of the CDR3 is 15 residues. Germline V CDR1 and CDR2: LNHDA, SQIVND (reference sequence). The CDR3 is CASSTLGPFQETQYF.

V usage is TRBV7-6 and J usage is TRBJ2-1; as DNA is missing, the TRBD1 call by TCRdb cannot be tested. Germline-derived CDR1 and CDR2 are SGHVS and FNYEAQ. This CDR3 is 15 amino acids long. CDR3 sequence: CASSLVVTPGAEQFF.

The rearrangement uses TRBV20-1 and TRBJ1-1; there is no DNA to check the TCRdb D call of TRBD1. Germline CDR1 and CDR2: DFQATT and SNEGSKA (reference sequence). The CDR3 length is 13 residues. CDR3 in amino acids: CSAGDRANTEAFF.

The CDR3: CASSQAIAGRETQYF. This sequence joins TRBV4-2 and TRBJ2-5; TCRdb proposes TRBD2, but this gene call is untestable without DNA. CDR1 is LGHNA, CDR2 YNFKEQ, per germline. The CDR3 length is 15 residues.

The CDR3 loop reads CASRVAGVSYEQYF. The J gene is TRBJ2-7, the V gene TRBV28; TCRdb selects TRBD2, and the lack of DNA leaves this call unchecked. The CDR3 loop spans 14 amino acids. From germline, CDR1 is MDHEN and CDR2 SYDVKM.

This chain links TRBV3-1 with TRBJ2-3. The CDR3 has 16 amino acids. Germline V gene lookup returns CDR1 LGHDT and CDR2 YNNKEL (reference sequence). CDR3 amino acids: CASSQATKQRTDTQYF.

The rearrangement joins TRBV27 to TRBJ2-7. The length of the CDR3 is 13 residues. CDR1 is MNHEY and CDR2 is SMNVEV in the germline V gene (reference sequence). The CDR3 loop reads CASSFKSSYEQYF.

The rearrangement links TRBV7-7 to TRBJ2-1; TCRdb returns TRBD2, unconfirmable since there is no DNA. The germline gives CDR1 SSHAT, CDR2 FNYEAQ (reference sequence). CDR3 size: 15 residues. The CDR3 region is CASSYGLAGVGEQFF.

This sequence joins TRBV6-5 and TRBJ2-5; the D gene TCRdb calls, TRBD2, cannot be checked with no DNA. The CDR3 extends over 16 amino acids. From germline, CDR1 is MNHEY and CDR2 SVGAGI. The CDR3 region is CASSFQTGTIQETQYF.

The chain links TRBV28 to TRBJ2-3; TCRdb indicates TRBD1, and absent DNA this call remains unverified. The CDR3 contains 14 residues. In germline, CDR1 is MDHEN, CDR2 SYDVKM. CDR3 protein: CASSLRAITDTQYF.

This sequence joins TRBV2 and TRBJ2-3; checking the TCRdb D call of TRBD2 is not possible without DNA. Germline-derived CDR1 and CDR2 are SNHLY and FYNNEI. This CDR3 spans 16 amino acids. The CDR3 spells CASSSDSGGIVYTQYF.

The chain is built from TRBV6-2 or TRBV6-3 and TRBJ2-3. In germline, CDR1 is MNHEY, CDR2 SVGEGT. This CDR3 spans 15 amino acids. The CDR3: CASSEANLGTDTQYF.